This T cell receptor beta chain was observed in a study of response to subunit inactivated influenza vaccine. Study results and caveats: The study's authors posited that every seasonal influenza vaccination enlists few new T cells.

TCRdb itself ran the RT-PCR reads through MiXCR, one entry per CDR3 protein. The sample lists some 190,000 distinct CDR3 sequences, over 13% occurring once. Trimming took off 1 base at V and 8 bases at J, with 15 bases between the two ends. The CDR3 loop spans 15 amino acids. Germline lookup yields CDR1 LGHNA and CDR2 YSLEER. This clonotype was seen a handful of times. The target antigen is unknown. The chain uses TRBV4-3 and TRBJ2-1; D perhaps matches TRBD1 (6 bases). This sequence originates from a man in his fifties who received an inactivated influenza vaccine. The input for sequencing was CD8+ T cells sorted from PBMCs, taken about 5 days after vaccination. CDR3 amino acids: CASSQGQGKGYEQFF. In DNA, the CDR3 is TGCGCCAGCAGCCAAGGCCAGGGGAAAGGGTATGAGCAGTTCTTC.